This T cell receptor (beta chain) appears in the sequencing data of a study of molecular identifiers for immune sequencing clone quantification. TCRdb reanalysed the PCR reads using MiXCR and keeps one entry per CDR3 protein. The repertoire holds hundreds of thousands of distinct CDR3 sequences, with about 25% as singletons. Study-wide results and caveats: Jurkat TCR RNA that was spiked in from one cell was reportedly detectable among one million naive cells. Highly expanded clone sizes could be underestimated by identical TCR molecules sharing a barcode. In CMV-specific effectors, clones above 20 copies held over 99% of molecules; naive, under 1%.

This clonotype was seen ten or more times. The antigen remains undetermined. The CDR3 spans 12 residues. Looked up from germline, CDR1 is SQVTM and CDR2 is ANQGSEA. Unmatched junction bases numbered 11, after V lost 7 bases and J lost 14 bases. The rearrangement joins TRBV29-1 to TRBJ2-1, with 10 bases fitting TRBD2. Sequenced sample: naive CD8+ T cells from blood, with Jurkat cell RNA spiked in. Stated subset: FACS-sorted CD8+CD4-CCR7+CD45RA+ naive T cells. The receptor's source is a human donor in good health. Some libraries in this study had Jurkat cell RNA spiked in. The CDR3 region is CSAGTSAPQEFF. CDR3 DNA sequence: TGCAGCGCGGGGACTAGCGCGCCTCAGGAGTTCTTC.